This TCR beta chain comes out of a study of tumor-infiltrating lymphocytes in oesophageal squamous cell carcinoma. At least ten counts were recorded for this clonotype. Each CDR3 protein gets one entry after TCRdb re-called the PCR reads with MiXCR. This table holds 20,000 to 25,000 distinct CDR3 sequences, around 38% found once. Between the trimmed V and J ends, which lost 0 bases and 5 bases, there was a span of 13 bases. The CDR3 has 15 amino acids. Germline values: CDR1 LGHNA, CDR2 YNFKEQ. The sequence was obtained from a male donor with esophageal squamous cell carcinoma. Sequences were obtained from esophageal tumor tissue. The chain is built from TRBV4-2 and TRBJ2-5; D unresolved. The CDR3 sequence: CASSQDGARLETQYF. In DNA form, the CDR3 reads TGTGCCAGCAGCCAAGATGGCGCTAGATTGGAGACCCAGTACTTC.